This T cell receptor (beta chain) came from a study of regulatory T cells in long-lasting Graves disease. Relying on iRepertoire HTBI primers and Arm-PCR of CDR3 regions, the team built TCR beta libraries. TCRdb fed the multiplex PCR reads into MiXCR, producing one record per CDR3 protein. The sample holds 350,000 to 550,000 distinct CDR3 sequences, roughly 17% seen once. This sample's time point: newly diagnosed GD, antithyroid drugs for less than 3 months. RNA from PBMCs was the source of the TCR library. This clonotype was observed a few times. These sequences were also reported in another study, on T cells in Graves' hyperthyroidism and ophthalmopathy. As that study records: Pregnant or lactating patients were excluded, as were those with uncontrolled infection or other autoimmune disease.

The sequenced sample was peripheral blood mononuclear cells (PBMCs), obtained at new diagnosis, from a patient treated with antithyroid drugs. The sequence was obtained from a woman aged 18-29 years with Graves disease.

CDR3 nucleotide sequence: TGTGCCAGCAGCACCTCGTATGGAGGGGGCGGCGAGGGCTACACCTTC. This translates into CASSTSYGGGGEGYTF. The V and J genes are TRBV6-1 and TRBJ1-2; 7 nucleotides line up with TRBD1. This CDR3 has 16 residues. With V trimmed by 6 bases and J by 8 bases, 18 bases remained unmatched. Germline CDR1 MNHNS, CDR2 SASEGT.